The 21 T cell receptor beta chains below all came from one sample that was sequenced in a study of T cells after yellow fever vaccination. Via MiXCR, TCRdb re-called the 5' RACE reads, giving one row per CDR3 protein. In the table there are some 350,000 distinct CDR3 sequences, more than 9% of which are singletons. Sequences were derived from PBMCs, sampled on the day of the first yellow fever vaccination. These TCRs come from a man between 18 and 35 years old who received the YFV17D yellow fever vaccine.

This chain uses TRBV3-1 with TRBJ1-5, with D perhaps matching TRBD1 (5 bases). V gave up 0 bases and J gave up 1 base, with 13 bases separating them. The CDR3 covers 17 residues. Germline CDR1 is LGHDT and CDR2 is YNNKEL (reference sequence). Written as DNA, the CDR3 is TGTGCCAGCAGCCAAGACCCCCCCGGGGCGAGCAATCAGCCCCAGCATTTT. Its protein is CASSQDPPGASNQPQHF.

The chain has TRBV20-1 and TRBJ2-4; the D gene is possibly TRBD2 (7 bases). Germline V gene lookup returns CDR1 DFQATT and CDR2 SNEGSKA (reference sequence). CDR3 size: 12 residues. The V and J ends lost 6 bases and 13 bases respectively, with 19 bases between them. CDR3 DNA: TGCAGTGCCGACGTCGGGGGGCTAATACAGTACTTC. Translated, it gives CSADVGGLIQYF.

This clonotype was observed a handful of times. The chain joins TRBV4-2 to TRBJ2-7; D is unclear. Germline V gives CDR1 LGHNA, CDR2 YNFKEQ. V was clipped by 0 bases and J by 3 bases, with 12 bases between them. The CDR3 runs to 15 residues. CDR3 in DNA: TGTGCCAGCAGCCAAGACGCAGACTTGTACTACGAGCAGTACTTC. Amino acids: CASSQDADLYYEQYF.

This chain joins TRBV7-3 and TRBJ1-2; the D gene is possibly TRBD1 (5 bases). The CDR3 has 15 residues. The germline V and J ends were trimmed by 0 bases and 7 bases, with 15 bases remaining between them. CDR1 is SGHTA and CDR2 is FQGTGA in the germline V gene. The CDR3 protein is CASSLTPGGAGGYTF. The CDR3 coding sequence is TGTGCCAGCAGCTTAACCCCTGGAGGGGCAGGTGGCTACACCTTC.

This clonotype was recorded many times. The chain joins TRBV4-1 to TRBJ1-1; no clear D. Germline assignment: CDR1 MGHRA and CDR2 YSYEKL. This CDR3 spans 14 amino acids. The V and J ends lost 0 bases and 1 base respectively, with 6 bases between them. The CDR3 protein is CASSQEKGNTEAFF. The CDR3 nucleotides read TGCGCCAGCAGCCAAGAAAAGGGGAACACTGAAGCTTTCTTT.

The CDR3 region is CATARQNTEAFF. CDR3 DNA sequence: TGTGCCACCGCGAGGCAGAACACTGAAGCTTTCTTT. The V gene is TRBV7-9, the J gene TRBJ1-1; no reliable D call. V was trimmed by 10 bases and J by 1 base, leaving 10 bases between them. Germline assignment: CDR1 SEHNR and CDR2 FQNEAQ (reference sequence). The CDR3 contains 12 residues. Variable domain in full (rest from reference TRBV7-9 and TRBJ1-1): DTGVSQNPRHKITKRGQNVTFRCDPISEHNRLYWYRQTLGQGPEFLTYFQNEAQLEKSRLLSDRFSAERPKGSFSTLEIQRTEQGDSAMYLCATARQNTEAFFGQGTRLTVV.

The chain has TRBV29-1 and TRBJ2-1, with D possibly being TRBD2 (6 bases). V was trimmed by 5 bases and J by 6 bases, leaving 11 bases between them. Per germline, CDR1 SQVTM and CDR2 ANQGSEA. This CDR3 spans 12 amino acids. CDR3 nucleotide sequence: TGCAGCGTTTCCTTGGGAGGCAATGAGCAGTTCTTC. Amino acids: CSVSLGGNEQFF.

This clonotype has just a few counts. Relative to the germline gene, one junction end is altered; a read error may explain this. This chain uses TRBV4-1 with TRBJ1-5; D not certain. Germline CDR1 and CDR2: MGHRA and YSYEKL. CDR3 length equals 13 residues. Here the CDR3 reads CASSQDLAGPLHF. The CDR3 DNA reads TGCGCCAGCAGCCAAGATCTAGCCGGCCCCCTGCATTTT.

This clonotype was detected only a few times. The V gene is TRBV12-3 or TRBV12-4, the J gene TRBJ1-4, with D unclear. Trimming removed 5 bases from V and 3 bases from J, with 7 bases in between. There are 13 residues in the CDR3. The CDR3 reads CASSPYANEKLFF. DNA of the CDR3: TGTGCCAGCAGTCCATATGCTAATGAAAAACTGTTTTTT.

This clonotype came up many times. The rearrangement joins TRBV4-3 to TRBJ2-1; D gene unclear. The length of the CDR3 is 15 residues. Germline assignment: CDR1 LGHNA and CDR2 YSLEER. V lost 0 bases to trimming and J lost 3 bases, with 9 bases between them. CDR3 coding DNA: TGCGCCAGCAGCCAAGACACCTCGGGCTACAATGAGCAGTTCTTC. Amino acid sequence: CASSQDTSGYNEQFF.

In this sample, this clonotype turned up many times. The chain links TRBV12-3 or TRBV12-4 to TRBJ1-1; D is ambiguous. V lost 10 bases and J 5 bases, leaving 11 bases between the germline ends. This CDR3 is 11 amino acids long. CDR3 protein: CAIAGFTEAFF. Written as DNA, the CDR3 is TGTGCCATAGCGGGGTTTACTGAAGCTTTCTTT.

About this clonotype itself: It may be a read error: a sequence one base away is much more abundant. The chain links TRBV20-1 to TRBJ2-2; D unresolved. The germline V gene encodes CDR1 DFQATT and CDR2 SNEGSKA (reference sequence). CDR3 length: 14 amino acids. V lost 0 bases, J lost 5 bases, and 10 bases lay in between. CDR3 sequence (DNA): TGCAGTGCTAGAGATTTCCCGTTTACCGGGGAGCTGTTTTTT. Amino acids: CSARDFPFTGELFF.

This clonotype was seen at least ten times. V usage is TRBV12-3 or TRBV12-4 and J usage is TRBJ1-5; 8 bases are a match to TRBD1. Trimming at V came to 7 bases and at J to 4 bases, leaving 9 bases not matched to a gene. This CDR3 is built from 15 residues. In DNA, the CDR3 is TGTGCCAGCACCTTCGGACAGGGCCTAAATCAGCCCCAGCATTTT. As protein: CASTFGQGLNQPQHF.

The V and J genes are TRBV5-6 and TRBJ2-3; perhaps TRBD2 as D (7 bases). Germline V lookup: CDR1 SGHDT, CDR2 YYEEEE. The CDR3 has 16 amino acids. V gave up 4 bases and J gave up 2 bases, with 17 bases separating them. CDR3 in DNA: TGTGCCAGCAGCCGGACTAGAGGGGGACACACAGATACGCAGTATTTT. Translation: CASSRTRGGHTDTQYF.

The genes are TRBV7-9 and TRBJ2-7; D gene unclear. CDR3 length: 13 residues. V lost 2 bases, J lost 4 bases, and 9 bases lay in between. Germline lookup yields CDR1 SEHNR and CDR2 FQNEAQ (reference sequence). The CDR3 protein is CASSLHQAYEQYV. DNA for the CDR3: TGTGCCAGCAGCTTACACCAGGCGTACGAGCAGTACGTC.

The rearrangement links TRBV7-9 to TRBJ2-4; possibly TRBD2 for D (5 bases). The V gene lost 1 base and the J gene lost 8 bases, with 9 bases spanning the gap. Germline CDR1 and CDR2: SEHNR and FQNEAQ (reference sequence). The CDR3 has 13 residues. The CDR3 coding sequence is TGTGCCAGCAGCTTAGTCCCGCGGGACATTCAGTACTTC. Its protein product is CASSLVPRDIQYF. The complete variable domain, with remaining parts taken from reference TRBV7-9 and TRBJ2-4, reads DTGVSQNPRHKITKRGQNVTFRCDPISEHNRLYWYRQTLGQGPEFLTYFQNEAQLEKSRLLSDRFSAERPKGSFSTLEIQRTEQGDSAMYLCASSLVPRDIQYFGAGTRLSVL.

This clonotype was found a few times. The CDR3 DNA reads TGCAGTGCTAGAGATGAGGGAGTGAACACTGAAGCTTTCTTT. Translating it yields CSARDEGVNTEAFF. The chain couples TRBV20-1 to TRBJ1-1, with D uncertain. The CDR3 covers 14 residues. Germline V gene lookup returns CDR1 DFQATT and CDR2 SNEGSKA (reference sequence). The V end lost 0 bases, the J end lost 0 bases, and 8 bases lay between the germline ends.

The chain is built from TRBV18 and TRBJ2-7; D may correspond to TRBD1 or TRBD2 (6 bases each). This CDR3 spans 15 amino acids. CDR1 and CDR2 from the germline V gene are KGHSH and LQKENI. V lost 0 bases and J lost 3, with 12 bases in between. The CDR3 sequence is CASSPPSRGGYEQYF. In DNA form, the CDR3 reads TGTGCCAGCTCACCACCGTCCAGGGGAGGCTACGAGCAGTACTTC.

Only a few counts were recorded for this clonotype. This sequence joins TRBV7-9 and TRBJ2-2; D unclear. The CDR3 contains 14 residues. CDR1 and CDR2 from the germline V gene are SEHNR and FQNEAQ (reference sequence). Between the trimmed V and J ends, which lost 1 base and 4 bases, there was a span of 7 bases. The CDR3 DNA is TGTGCCAGCAGCTTAGAGGTCATCACCGGGGAGCTGTTTTTT. It encodes CASSLEVITGELFF.

The chain combines TRBV9 with TRBJ2-3, with 9 bases aligning to TRBD2. Germline CDR1 and CDR2: SGDLS and YYNGEE. Losses at the gene ends were 0 bases for V and 1 base for J; bases not matched to a gene: 3. The CDR3 runs to 16 residues. CDR3 residues: CASSVVERGGTDTQYF. CDR3 nucleotides: TGTGCCAGCAGCGTAGTGGAGCGGGGGGGCACAGATACGCAGTATTTT.

The chain couples TRBV3-1 to TRBJ1-5; D not resolved. Trimming took off 1 base at V and 11 bases at J, with 9 bases between the two ends. The CDR3 runs 12 residues. CDR1 LGHDT and CDR2 YNNKEL come from the germline V gene (reference sequence). CDR3 amino acids: CASSQGELAQHF. Written as DNA, the CDR3 is TGTGCCAGCAGCCAAGGGGAATTGGCCCAGCATTTT.